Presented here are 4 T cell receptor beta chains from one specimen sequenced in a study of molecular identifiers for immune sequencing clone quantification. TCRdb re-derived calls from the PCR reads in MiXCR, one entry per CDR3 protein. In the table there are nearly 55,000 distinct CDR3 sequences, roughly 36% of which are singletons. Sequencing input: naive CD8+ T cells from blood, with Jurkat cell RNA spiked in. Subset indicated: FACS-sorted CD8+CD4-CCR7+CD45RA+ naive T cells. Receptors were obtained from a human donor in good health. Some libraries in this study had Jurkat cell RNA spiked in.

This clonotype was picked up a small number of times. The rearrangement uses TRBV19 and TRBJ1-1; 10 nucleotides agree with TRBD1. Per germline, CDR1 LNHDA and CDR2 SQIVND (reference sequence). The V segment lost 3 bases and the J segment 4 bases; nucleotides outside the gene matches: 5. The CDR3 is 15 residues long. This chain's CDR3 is CASSIMTGGSTEAFF. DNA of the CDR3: TGTGCCAGTAGTATTATGACAGGGGGCAGCACTGAAGCTTTCTTT.

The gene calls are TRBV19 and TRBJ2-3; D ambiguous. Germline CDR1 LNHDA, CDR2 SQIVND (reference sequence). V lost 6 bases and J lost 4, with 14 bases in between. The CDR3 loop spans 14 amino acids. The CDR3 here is CASSNLIGADTQYF. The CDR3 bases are TGTGCCAGTAGCAACCTTATTGGGGCAGATACGCAGTATTTT.

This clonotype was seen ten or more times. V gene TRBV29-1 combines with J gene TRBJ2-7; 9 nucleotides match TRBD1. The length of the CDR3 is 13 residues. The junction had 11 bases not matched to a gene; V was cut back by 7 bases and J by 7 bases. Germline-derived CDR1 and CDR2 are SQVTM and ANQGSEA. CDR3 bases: TGCAGCGCTGCCGGGACAGGGATGCGGGAGCAGTACTTC. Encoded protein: CSAAGTGMREQYF.

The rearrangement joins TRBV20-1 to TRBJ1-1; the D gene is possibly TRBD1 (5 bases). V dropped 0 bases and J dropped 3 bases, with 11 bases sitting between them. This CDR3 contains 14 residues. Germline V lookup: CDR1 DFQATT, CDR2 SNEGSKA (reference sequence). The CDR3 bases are TGCAGTGCTAGAGATTCAGGGTACGACACTGAAGCTTTCTTT. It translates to CSARDSGYDTEAFF.